Judged by abundance, the clone carrying this TCR beta chain is medium-sized. No antigen is known for it. The sample comes from a study of T cells in Graves' hyperthyroidism and ophthalmopathy. Study findings and constraints: Stable hyperthyroidism was told apart from ophthalmopathy by a model built on 13 V-J features.

Germline V gene sequence: CDR1 SQVTM, CDR2 ANQGSEA. V was cut by 4 bases and J by 8 bases, with 11 bases left in between. The CDR3 loop spans 11 amino acids. Amplified regions were TCR beta CDR3 sequences from RNA transcripts. Researchers ran a first-round RT-PCR on the TCR CDR3 using the HTBI primer set. MiXCR, applied by TCRdb to the multiplex PCR reads, yields one record per CDR3 protein. The table records around 60,000 distinct CDR3 sequences, roughly 50% of them present only once. Material for sequencing was blood. V gene TRBV29-1 combines with J gene TRBJ1-2; D is ambiguous. The sequence was collected from a woman in her thirties with Graves' ophthalmopathy. CDR3 DNA sequence: TGCAGCGTTGCGGGGAAATCAGGCTACACCTTC. This codes for CSVAGKSGYTF.